This T cell receptor beta chain was sequenced during a study of blood T cell repertoires in COVID-19. The V gene's germline CDR1 is MGHDK and CDR2 SYGVNS. With 5 bases removed from V and 8 bases from J, the gap between germline ends came to 9 bases. The CDR3 covers 12 residues. Original processing methods: How many nucleated cells were present was estimated from reference gene primer amplification. The data were produced by immunoSEQ multiplex PCR, yet TCRdb's version contains in-frame clones alone and is incomplete. V and J calls and clone size are given by that table; D and trimming were obtained from the DNA. The table lists around 450,000 clones, 70% to 90% of them singletons.

What was sequenced was PBMCs or T cells enriched from blood (not recorded which). This chain links TRBV25-1 with TRBJ1-4; no definite D call. This TCR came from a woman aged 18-30 years with acute COVID-19. CDR3: CASSRGAEKLFF. The CDR3 DNA reads TGTGCCAGCAGTAGAGGAGCAGAAAAACTGTTTTTT.